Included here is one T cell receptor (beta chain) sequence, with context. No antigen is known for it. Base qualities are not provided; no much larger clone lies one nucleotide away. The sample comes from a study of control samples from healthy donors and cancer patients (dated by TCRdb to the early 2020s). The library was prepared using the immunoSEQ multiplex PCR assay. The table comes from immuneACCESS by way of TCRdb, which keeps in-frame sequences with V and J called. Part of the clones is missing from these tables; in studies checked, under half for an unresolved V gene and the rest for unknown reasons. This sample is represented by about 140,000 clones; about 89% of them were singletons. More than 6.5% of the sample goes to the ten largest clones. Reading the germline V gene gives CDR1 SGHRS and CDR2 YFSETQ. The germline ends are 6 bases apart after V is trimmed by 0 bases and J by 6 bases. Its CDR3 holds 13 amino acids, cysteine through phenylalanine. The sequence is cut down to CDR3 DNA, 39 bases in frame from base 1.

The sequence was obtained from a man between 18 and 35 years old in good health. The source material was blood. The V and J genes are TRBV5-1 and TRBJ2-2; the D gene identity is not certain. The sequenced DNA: TGCGCCAGCAGCTTGGTGGGCCCCGGGGAGCTGTTTTTT. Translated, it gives CASSLVGPGELFF.